The entry below gives a single TCR beta chain sequence along with its context. The data belong to a study of T cell responses to AZD1222 COVID-19 vaccine. Clones were sequenced by immunoSEQ multiplex PCR, and TCRdb holds only the in-frame ones, with some missing. The data contain approximately 160,000 clones, 93% of them singletons. The CDR3 runs to 15 residues. Germline V gene lookup returns CDR1 SGHNT and CDR2 YYREEE (reference sequence). Trimming shortened V by 0 bases and J by 2 bases, and 10 bases separated the two germline ends. V and J are TRBV5-4 and TRBJ2-3; D uncertain. The source was peripheral blood, collected on day 0 of AZD1222 vaccination. The receptor was derived from an adult in good health. The chain's CDR3 is CASSLERRHTDTQYF. The CDR3 coding sequence is TGTGCCAGCAGCTTGGAGAGAAGGCACACAGATACGCAGTATTTT.